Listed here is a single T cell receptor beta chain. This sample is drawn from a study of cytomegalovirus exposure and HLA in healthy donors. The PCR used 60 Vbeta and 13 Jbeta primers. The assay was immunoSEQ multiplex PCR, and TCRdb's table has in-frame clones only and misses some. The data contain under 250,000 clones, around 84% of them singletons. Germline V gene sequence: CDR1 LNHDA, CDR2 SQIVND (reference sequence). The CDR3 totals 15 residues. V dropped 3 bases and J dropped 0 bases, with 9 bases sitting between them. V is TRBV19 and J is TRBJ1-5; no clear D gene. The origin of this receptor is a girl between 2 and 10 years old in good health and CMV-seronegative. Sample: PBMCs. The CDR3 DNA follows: TGTGCCAGTAGTATTCTTCAGGATAGCAATCAGCCCCAGCATTTT. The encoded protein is CASSILQDSNQPQHF.